What follows is one TCR beta chain and its context. The assay was immunoSEQ multiplex PCR, and TCRdb's table has in-frame clones only and misses some. This sample carries some 260,000 clones, 70% to 90% of them seen once, and the ten largest clones take 6% to 6.5%. This entry belongs to a study of blood T cell repertoires in COVID-19. In the study overall: Acute-phase and convalescent COVID-19 samples originated in the United States, Italy and Spain.

V lost 4 bases to trimming and J lost 0 bases; unmatched junction nucleotides: 4. Germline V gene sequence: CDR1 MNHEY, CDR2 SMNVEV (reference sequence). CDR3 length equals 16 residues. The receptor was isolated from a woman aged 25-40 years with COVID-19, enrolled during active disease. V usage is TRBV27 and J usage is TRBJ2-1; TRBD1 aligns across 9 bases. Sequencing was carried out using peripheral blood. DNA of the CDR3: TGTGCCAGCAGTTCCCTGGACAGGGGCTCCTACAATGAGCAGTTCTTC. It specifies CASSSLDRGSYNEQFF.